This TCR beta chain was found in a study of blood T cell repertoires in COVID-19. At the level of the study: T cells, B-cell-depleted T cells, or PBMCs provided the cDNA or gDNA that served as material.

There are 14 residues in the CDR3. Germline assignment: CDR1 MNHEY and CDR2 SVGAGI. V was trimmed by 6 bases and J by 1 base, leaving 12 bases between them. Authors' analysis steps: Nucleated cell number was recorded as an estimate derived from reference gene primer amplification. Using immunoSEQ multiplex PCR, the repertoire was profiled, and TCRdb retains in-frame clones only, with some absent. Clone size and V and J calls were adopted from that table, with D and trimming inferred from the DNA. The sample holds about 58,000 clones, 65% to 90% seen once. The sequencing input was peripheral blood. This TCR was sampled from a man aged 50 to 59 with COVID-19, enrolled during active disease. The rearrangement links TRBV6-5 to TRBJ1-1; perhaps TRBD1 as D (6 bases). Written as DNA, the CDR3 is TGTGCCAGCAGGGGGGACACAGAGAACACTGAAGCTTTCTTT. Translating it yields CASRGDTENTEAFF.